Listed below are T cell receptor beta chains from one sample, sequenced in a study of shared clonotypes between healthy human individuals. Clones were read by immunoSEQ multiplex PCR, and TCRdb kept only the in-frame ones, dropping some. Of roughly 2.2 million clones in the sample, approximately 95% were seen once. The sequencing input was naive CD4+ T cells from PBMCs. Receptors originate from a man aged 18-30 years in good health. Some clones in this sample may be carry-over from other donors' samples. CDR3s include the opening cysteine and the closing phenylalanine or tryptophan. Each record gives: D gene, clone size, J gene, V gene, CDR3 DNA, CDR3 protein. D genes are given only for firm matches. Clone sizes are given selectively: once, few, many, or a class where the clone is expanded.

TRBD1 | . | TRBJ1-2 | TRBV28 | TGTGCCAGCAGTTCGGGACAGGGGGCTAACTATGGCTACACCTTC | CASSSGQGANYGYTF
. | once | TRBJ1-2 | TRBV2 | TGTGCCAGCAGGGGGCTGTACTATGGCTACACCTTC | CASRGLYYGYTF
TRBD2 | . | TRBJ2-1 | TRBV11-2 | TGTGCCAGCAGCTTAGATCGTGGTAGCGGGATCCTTTACAATGAGCAGTTCTTC | CASSLDRGSGILYNEQFF
. | . | TRBJ1-5 | TRBV19 | TGTGCCAGTAGTGTAAGTCCCCACAACCCCCAGCATTTT | CASSVSPHNPQHF
TRBD2 | . | TRBJ2-3 | TRBV5-4 | TGTGCCAGCAGTAGCGGGGGCAGTGGGGATACGCAGTATTTT | CASSSGGSGDTQYF
TRBD2 | once | TRBJ2-3 | TRBV9 | TGTGCCAGCAGCGTAGACAGCGGGAGTTTAAATACGCAGTATTTT | CASSVDSGSLNTQYF
TRBD1 | . | TRBJ2-7 | TRBV27 | TGTGCCAGCAGTTTCCGGGACAGGGAGTACGAGCAGTACTTC | CASSFRDREYEQYF
TRBD1 | . | TRBJ1-1 | TRBV15 | TGTGCCACCAGCAGAGACAGGACAGGCTTGTACACTGAAGCTTTCTTT | CATSRDRTGLYTEAFF
. | . | TRBJ2-1 | TRBV30 | TGTGCCTGGAACCGGGACCTCAATGAGCAGTTCTTC | CAWNRDLNEQFF
. | . | TRBJ1-1 | TRBV28 | TGTGCCAGCAGTTTCAGGGGTCCGAACACTGAAGCTTTCTTT | CASSFRGPNTEAFF
. | . | TRBJ2-1 | TRBV27 | TGTGCCAGCAGTTTAATGGCTAGTTACAATGAGCAGTTCTTC | CASSLMASYNEQFF
. | . | TRBJ2-1 | TRBV6-6 | TGTGCCGCCAGCCGCCCTAATAATGAGCAGTTCTTC | CAASRPNNEQFF
TRBD2 | . | TRBJ2-1 | TRBV11-2 | TGTGCCAGCAGCTTAGTTCGGACTAGCTCCTACAATGAGCAGTTCTTC | CASSLVRTSSYNEQFF
TRBD1 | . | TRBJ2-7 | TRBV10-3 | TGTGCCATCAGTGCCGGGACAGGGGAGTACGAGCAGTACTTC | CAISAGTGEYEQYF
TRBD1 | . | TRBJ2-5 | TRBV5-1 | TGCGCCAGCACCCGGACAGGGGTCCTACAAGAGACCCAGTACTTC | CASTRTGVLQETQYF
. | . | TRBJ2-5 | TRBV4-1 | TGCGCCAGCAGCCGGGGCACACCCCCCCAAGAGACCCAGTACTTC | CASSRGTPPQETQYF
. | . | TRBJ2-1 | TRBV27 | TGTGCCAGCAGTTATTGGCGTCTAGCGACCAACAATGAGCAGTTCTTC | CASSYWRLATNNEQFF
. | . | TRBJ2-3 | TRBV9 | TGTGCCAGCAGCTTCCAGGCTAGCGCCTCCCCGGATACGCAGTATTTT | CASSFQASASPDTQYF
TRBD1 | . | TRBJ2-3 | TRBV5-1 | TGCGCCAGCAGCTCATTAACAGGGGAAGCAGATACGCAGTATTTT | CASSSLTGEADTQYF
. | . | TRBJ1-2 | TRBV6-5 | TGTGCCAGCAGTTACTTCGCCAGGGCCAACTATGGCTACACCTTC | CASSYFARANYGYTF
. | . | TRBJ1-2 | TRBV30 | TGTGCCTGGAGTATAGGTAGCTACTATGGCTACACCTTC | CAWSIGSYYGYTF
. | . | TRBJ2-7 | TRBV7-9 | TGTGCCAGCAGCTCGCCTGGGAACGGAAGCTCCTACGAGCAGTACTTC | CASSSPGNGSSYEQYF
. | . | TRBJ2-3 | TRBV5-1 | TGCGCCAGCAGCTCGTTGTTCAGGGATACGCAGTATTTT | CASSSLFRDTQYF
. | once | TRBJ2-7 | TRBV11-2 | TGTGCCAGCAGCCCTCAAGGACAGTTTTTCTACGAGCAGTACTTC | CASSPQGQFFYEQYF
TRBD2 | . | TRBJ2-1 | TRBV14 | TGTGCCAGCAGCTTGGGACTACCATCCTACAATGAGCAGTTCTTC | CASSLGLPSYNEQFF
TRBD1 | . | TRBJ2-3 | TRBV7-3 | TGTGCCAGCAGCCGCGACAGGGACCCAGATACGCAGTATTTT | CASSRDRDPDTQYF
. | . | TRBJ2-1 | TRBV30 | TGTGCCTGGAGGCGAAAGGATGAGCAGTTCTTC | CAWRRKDEQFF
TRBD2 | . | TRBJ2-3 | TRBV29-1 | TGCAGCGTGACCGGGACTAGCGGAAGAACAGATACGCAGTATTTT | CSVTGTSGRTDTQYF
. | . | TRBJ2-1 | TRBV7-3 | TGTGCCAGCAGCTTCGGCGGGTCAAGCTCCTACAATGAGCAGTTCTTC | CASSFGGSSSYNEQFF
. | . | TRBJ1-4 | TRBV21-1 | TGTGCCAGCAACCCGGCCAATGAAAAACTGTTTTTT | CASNPANEKLFF
. | . | TRBJ1-1 | TRBV18 | TGTGCCAGCTCACCAATGAGGGCGAGGGAGACTGAAGCTTTCTTT | CASSPMRARETEAFF
. | . | TRBJ1-5 | TRBV27 | TGTGCCAGCAGTTTCAGGGTCGGGCAGCCCCAGCATTTT | CASSFRVGQPQHF
TRBD1 | . | TRBJ1-1 | TRBV7-2 | TGTGCCAGCAGCCTACAGGGGGCTCACACTGAAGCTTTCTTT | CASSLQGAHTEAFF
TRBD1 | . | TRBJ2-1 | TRBV5-1 | TGCGCCACCCGGACGACTCACAGGGGGGTCAATGAGCAGTTCTTC | CATRTTHRGVNEQFF
TRBD1 | . | TRBJ1-2 | TRBV29-1 | TGCAGCGTCGAAAGATTACAGGGGGCGGCTGGCTACACCTTC | CSVERLQGAAGYTF
. | . | TRBJ2-1 | TRBV29-1 | TGCAGCGTTGAAGATATGGCAGAACCCTACAATGAGCAGTTCTTC | CSVEDMAEPYNEQFF
. | . | TRBJ1-1 | TRBV2 | TGTGCCAGCAGTGATCTCGGGACAGAAGCTTTCTTT | CASSDLGTEAFF
. | . | TRBJ1-1 | TRBV29-1 | TGCAGCGTTGATCAGGGGAGGAACACTGAAGCTTTCTTT | CSVDQGRNTEAFF
TRBD1 | . | TRBJ2-1 | TRBV5-6 | TGTGCCAGCAGCTTCCTAGGGGGCCCCTACAATGAGCAGTTCTTC | CASSFLGGPYNEQFF
. | once | TRBJ2-3 | TRBV27 | TGTGCCAGCAGCCCGGACCTTTCCATTGATACGCAGTATTTT | CASSPDLSIDTQYF
TRBD2 | . | TRBJ2-7 | TRBV5-1 | TGCGCCAGCAGCGCGTTTTTCGGGACTAGCGGGATGACCTACGAGCAGTACTTC | CASSAFFGTSGMTYEQYF
TRBD2 | once | TRBJ2-1 | TRBV7-2 | TGTGCCAGCAGCTTACTAGCGGGAGGAAATGAGCAGTTCTTC | CASSLLAGGNEQFF
TRBD1 | . | TRBJ2-3 | TRBV6-5 | TGTGCCAGCAGTCCCCGGGACAGGGTGGCAGATACGCAGTATTTT | CASSPRDRVADTQYF
. | . | TRBJ2-5 | TRBV9 | TGTGCCAGCAGCGTAGCGAGGGGGCAAGAGACCCAGTACTTC | CASSVARGQETQYF
. | . | TRBJ1-4 | TRBV30 | TGTGCCTGGAGTCCGGGAGTGCAGGGAAGGGAAAAACTGTTTTTT | CAWSPGVQGREKLFF